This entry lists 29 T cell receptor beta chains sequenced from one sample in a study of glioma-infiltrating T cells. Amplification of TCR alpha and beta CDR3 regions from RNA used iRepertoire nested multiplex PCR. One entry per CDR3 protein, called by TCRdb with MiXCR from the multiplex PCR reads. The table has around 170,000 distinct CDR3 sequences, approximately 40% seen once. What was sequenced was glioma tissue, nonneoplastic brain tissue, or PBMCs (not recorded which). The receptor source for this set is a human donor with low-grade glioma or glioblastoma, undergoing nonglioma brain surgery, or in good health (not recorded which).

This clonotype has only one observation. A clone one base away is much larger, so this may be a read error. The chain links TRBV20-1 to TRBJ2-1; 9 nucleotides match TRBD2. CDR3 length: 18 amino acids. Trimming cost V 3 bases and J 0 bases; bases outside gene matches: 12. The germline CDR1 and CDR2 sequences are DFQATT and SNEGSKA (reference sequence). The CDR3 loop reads CSASRRSGSPSSYNEQFF. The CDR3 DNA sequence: TGCAGTGCTAGTAGGCGTAGCGGGAGTCCAAGCTCCTACAATGAGCAGTTCTTC.

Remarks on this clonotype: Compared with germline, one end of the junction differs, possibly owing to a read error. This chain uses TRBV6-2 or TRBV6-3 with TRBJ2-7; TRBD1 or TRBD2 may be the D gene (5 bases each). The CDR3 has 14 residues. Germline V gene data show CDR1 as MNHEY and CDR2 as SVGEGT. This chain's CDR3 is CDSRVLGRPYEQYF. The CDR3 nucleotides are TGTGACAGCAGGGTCCTGGGGAGACCCTACGAGCAGTACTTC.

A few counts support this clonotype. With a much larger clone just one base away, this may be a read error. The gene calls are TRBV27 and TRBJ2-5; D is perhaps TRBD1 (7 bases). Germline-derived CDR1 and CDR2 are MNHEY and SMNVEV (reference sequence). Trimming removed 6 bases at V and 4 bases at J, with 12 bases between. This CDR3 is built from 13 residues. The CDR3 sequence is CASSMQGGETQYF. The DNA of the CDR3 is TGTGCCAGCAGCATGCAGGGGGGAGAGACCCAGTACTTC.

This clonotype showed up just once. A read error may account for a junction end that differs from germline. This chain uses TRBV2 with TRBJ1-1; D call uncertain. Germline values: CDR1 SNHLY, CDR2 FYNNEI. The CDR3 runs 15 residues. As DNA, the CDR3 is TGTGCCAGCAGTGAAGCTTCGGCCTGGAACACTGAAGCTTCCTTT. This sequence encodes CASSEASAWNTEASF. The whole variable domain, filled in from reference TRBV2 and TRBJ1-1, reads EPEVTQTPSHQVTQMGQEVILRCVPISNHLYFYWYRQILGQKVEFLVSFYNNEISEKSEIFDDQFSVERPDGSNFTLKIRSTKLEDSAMYFCASSEASAWNTEASFGQGTRLTVV.

This CDR3 reads CASSLRQGVIEAQYF. CDR3 DNA: TGTGCCAGCAGTTTAAGGCAGGGGGTTATTGAGGCCCAGTACTTC. This chain connects TRBV27 to TRBJ2-5; 7 nucleotides agree with TRBD1. The CDR3 runs to 15 residues. Germline CDR1 is MNHEY and CDR2 is SMNVEV (reference sequence). V lost 2 bases, J lost 9 bases, and 12 bases stayed unmatched.

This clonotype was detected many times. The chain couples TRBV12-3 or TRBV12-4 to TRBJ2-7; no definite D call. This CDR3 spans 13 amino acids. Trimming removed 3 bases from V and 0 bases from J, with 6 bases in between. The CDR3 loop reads CASSFSLSYEQYF. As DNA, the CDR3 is TGTGCCAGCAGTTTTTCCCTCTCCTACGAGCAGTACTTC.

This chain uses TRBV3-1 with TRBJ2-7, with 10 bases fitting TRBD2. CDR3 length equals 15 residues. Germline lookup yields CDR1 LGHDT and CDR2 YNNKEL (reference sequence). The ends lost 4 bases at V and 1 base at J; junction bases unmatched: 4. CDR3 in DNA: TGTGCCAGCAGCCCGGGACTAGCGAGATCCTACGAGCAGTACTTC. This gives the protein CASSPGLARSYEQYF.

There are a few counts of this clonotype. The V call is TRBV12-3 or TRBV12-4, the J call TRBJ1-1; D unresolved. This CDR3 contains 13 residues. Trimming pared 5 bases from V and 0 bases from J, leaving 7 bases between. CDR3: CASSQVLNTEAFF. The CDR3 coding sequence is TGTGCCAGCAGTCAGGTTCTGAACACTGAAGCTTTCTTT.

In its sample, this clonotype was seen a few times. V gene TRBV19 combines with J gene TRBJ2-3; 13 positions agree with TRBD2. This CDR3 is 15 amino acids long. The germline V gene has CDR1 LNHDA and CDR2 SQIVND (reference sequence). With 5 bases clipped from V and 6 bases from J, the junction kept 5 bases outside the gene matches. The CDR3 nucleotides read TGTGCCAGTAGTCCCCGGACTAGCGGGAGTGATACGCAGTATTTT. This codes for CASSPRTSGSDTQYF. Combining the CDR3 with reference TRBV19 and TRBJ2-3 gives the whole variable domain DGGITQSPKYLFRKEGQNVTLSCEQNLNHDAMYWYRQDPGQGLRLIYYSQIVNDFQKGDIAEGYSVSREKKESFPLTVTSAQKNPTAFYLCASSPRTSGSDTQYFGPGTRLTVL.

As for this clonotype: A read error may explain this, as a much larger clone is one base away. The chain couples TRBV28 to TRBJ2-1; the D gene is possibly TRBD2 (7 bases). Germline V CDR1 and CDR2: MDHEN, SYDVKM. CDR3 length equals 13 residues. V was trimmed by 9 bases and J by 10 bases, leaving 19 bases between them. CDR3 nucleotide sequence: TGTGCCAGTACTAGGGGGAGGGTTCGAGAGCAGTTCTTC. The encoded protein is CASTRGRVREQFF.

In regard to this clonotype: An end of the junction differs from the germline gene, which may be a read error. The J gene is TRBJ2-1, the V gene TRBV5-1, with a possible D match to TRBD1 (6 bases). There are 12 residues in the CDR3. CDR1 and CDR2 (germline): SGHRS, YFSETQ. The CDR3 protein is CASSQGYNEKFF. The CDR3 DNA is TGCGCCAGCAGTCAGGGGTACAATGAGAAGTTCTTC.

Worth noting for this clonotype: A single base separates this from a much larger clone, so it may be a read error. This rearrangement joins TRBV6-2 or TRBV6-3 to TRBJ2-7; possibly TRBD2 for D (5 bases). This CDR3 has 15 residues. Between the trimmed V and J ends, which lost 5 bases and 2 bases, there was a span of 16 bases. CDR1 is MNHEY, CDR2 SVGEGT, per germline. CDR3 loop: CASSDTGRATYEQYF. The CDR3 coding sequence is TGTGCCAGCAGTGATACGGGGAGAGCCACCTACGAGCAGTACTTC.

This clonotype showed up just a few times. CDR3 sequence: CASSNRLAGRYNEQFF. Here the CDR3 DNA reads TGTGCCAGTAGTAATCGACTAGCGGGACGGTACAATGAGCAGTTCTTC. This chain links TRBV19 with TRBJ2-1; 11 bases are shared with TRBD2. CDR1 and CDR2 from the germline V gene are LNHDA and SQIVND (reference sequence). V lost 4 bases, J lost 4 bases, and 6 bases stayed unmatched. The CDR3 is made up of 16 amino acids.

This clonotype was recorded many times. The CDR3 coding sequence is TGCAGTGCTAGAGATAGGGTACTGAGCTACGAGCAGTACTTC. This translates into CSARDRVLSYEQYF. This sequence joins TRBV20-1 and TRBJ2-7; D uncertain. Trimming took 0 bases from V and 3 from J, leaving 12 bases between them. Germline assignment: CDR1 DFQATT and CDR2 SNEGSKA (reference sequence). This CDR3 spans 14 amino acids.

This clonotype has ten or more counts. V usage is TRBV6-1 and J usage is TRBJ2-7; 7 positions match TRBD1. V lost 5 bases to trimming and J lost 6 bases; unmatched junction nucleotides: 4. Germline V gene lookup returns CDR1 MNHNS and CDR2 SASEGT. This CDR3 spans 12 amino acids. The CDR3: CASSRDRAEQYF. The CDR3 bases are TGTGCCAGCAGTAGGGACAGAGCCGAGCAGTACTTC.

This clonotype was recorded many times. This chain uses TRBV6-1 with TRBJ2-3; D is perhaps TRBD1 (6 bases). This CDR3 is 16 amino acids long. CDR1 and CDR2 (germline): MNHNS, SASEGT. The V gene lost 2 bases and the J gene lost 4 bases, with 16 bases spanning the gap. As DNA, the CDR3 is TGTGCCAGCAGTGAAACCCCAGGGGCTAGTGCAGATACGCAGTATTTT. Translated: CASSETPGASADTQYF.

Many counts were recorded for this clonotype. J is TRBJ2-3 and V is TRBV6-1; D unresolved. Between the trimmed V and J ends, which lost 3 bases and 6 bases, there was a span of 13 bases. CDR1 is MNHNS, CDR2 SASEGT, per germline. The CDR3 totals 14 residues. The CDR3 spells CASSEISRKDTQYF. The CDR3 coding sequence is TGTGCCAGCAGTGAGATTTCTCGAAAGGATACGCAGTATTTT.

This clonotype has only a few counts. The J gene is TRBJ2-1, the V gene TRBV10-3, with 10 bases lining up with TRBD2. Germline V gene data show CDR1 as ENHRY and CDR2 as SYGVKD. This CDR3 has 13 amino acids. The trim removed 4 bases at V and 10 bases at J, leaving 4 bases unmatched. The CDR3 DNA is TGTGCCATCAGTGGTCTAGCGGGAGAAGAGCAGTTCTTC. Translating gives CAISGLAGEEQFF.

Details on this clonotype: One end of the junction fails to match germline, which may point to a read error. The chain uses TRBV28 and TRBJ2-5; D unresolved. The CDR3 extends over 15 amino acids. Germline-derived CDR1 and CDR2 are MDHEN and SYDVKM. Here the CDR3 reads CASTPHAIAAETQYF. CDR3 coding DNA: TGTGCTAGCACCCCTCACGCAATAGCAGCAGAGACCCAGTACTTC.

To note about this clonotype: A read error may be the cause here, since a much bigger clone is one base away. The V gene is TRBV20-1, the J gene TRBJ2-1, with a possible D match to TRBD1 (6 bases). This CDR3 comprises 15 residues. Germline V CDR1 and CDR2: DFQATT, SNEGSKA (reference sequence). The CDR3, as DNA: TGCAGTGATAGAGTATCAGGGGTCTCCTACAATGAGCAGTTCTTC. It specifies CSDRVSGVSYNEQFF.

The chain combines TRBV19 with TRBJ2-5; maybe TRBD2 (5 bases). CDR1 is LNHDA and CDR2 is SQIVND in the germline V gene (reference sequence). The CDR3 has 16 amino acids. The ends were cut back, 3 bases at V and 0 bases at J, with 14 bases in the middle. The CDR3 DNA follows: TGTGCCAGTAGTATGGGCACTAGTGAGTACCAAGAGACCCAGTACTTC. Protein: CASSMGTSEYQETQYF.

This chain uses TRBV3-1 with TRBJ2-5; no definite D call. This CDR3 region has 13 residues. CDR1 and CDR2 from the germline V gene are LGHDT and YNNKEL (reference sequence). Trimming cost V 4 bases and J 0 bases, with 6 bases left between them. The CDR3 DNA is TGTGCCAGCAGCCGTAGTAACCAAGAGACCCAGTACTTC. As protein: CASSRSNQETQYF.

CDR3 in DNA: TGCAGCGTGCGGGGGACAGGGAGGTCTATTACCTCCTACGAGCAGTACTTC. This codes for CSVRGTGRSITSYEQYF. The V and J genes are TRBV29-1 and TRBJ2-7, with 9 positions matching TRBD1. The CDR3 is 17 residues long. J was trimmed by 0 bases and V by 6 bases; bases with no gene match: 15. Germline loops: CDR1 SQVTM, CDR2 ANQGSEA.

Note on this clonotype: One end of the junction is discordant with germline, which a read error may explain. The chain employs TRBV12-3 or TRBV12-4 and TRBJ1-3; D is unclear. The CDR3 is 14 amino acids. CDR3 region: CASSFNPSGNNIYF. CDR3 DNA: TGTGCCAGCAGTTTTAACCCCTCTGGAAACAACATATATTTT.

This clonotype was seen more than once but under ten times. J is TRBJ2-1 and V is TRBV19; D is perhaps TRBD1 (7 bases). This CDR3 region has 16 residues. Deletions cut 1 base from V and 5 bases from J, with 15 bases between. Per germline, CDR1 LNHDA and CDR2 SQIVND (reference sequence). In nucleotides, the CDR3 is TGTGCCAGTAGTATAGTCGGGGGACAGAGGAACAATGAGCAGTTCTTC. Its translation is CASSIVGGQRNNEQFF.

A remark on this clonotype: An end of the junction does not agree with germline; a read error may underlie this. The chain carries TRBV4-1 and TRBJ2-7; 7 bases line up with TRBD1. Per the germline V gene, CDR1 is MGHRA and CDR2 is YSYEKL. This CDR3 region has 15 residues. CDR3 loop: CASGQAGQDTYEQYF. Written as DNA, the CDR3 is TGCGCCAGCGGCCAGGCAGGACAGGATACCTACGAGCAGTACTTC.

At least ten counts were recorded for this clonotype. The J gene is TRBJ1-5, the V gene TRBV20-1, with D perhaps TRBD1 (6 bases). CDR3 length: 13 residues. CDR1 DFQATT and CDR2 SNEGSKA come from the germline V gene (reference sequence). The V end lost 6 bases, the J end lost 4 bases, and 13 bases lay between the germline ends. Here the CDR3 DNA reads TGCAGTGCAATAGGACAGATGAATCAGCCCCAGCATTTT. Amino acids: CSAIGQMNQPQHF.

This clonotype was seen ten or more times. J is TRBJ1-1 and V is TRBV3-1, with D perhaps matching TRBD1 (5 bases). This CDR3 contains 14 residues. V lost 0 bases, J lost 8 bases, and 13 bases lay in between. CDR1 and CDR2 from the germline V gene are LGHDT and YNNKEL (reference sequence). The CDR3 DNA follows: TGTGCCAGCAGCCAAGAGGAAGGGACGGACGAAGCTTTCTTT. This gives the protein CASSQEEGTDEAFF.

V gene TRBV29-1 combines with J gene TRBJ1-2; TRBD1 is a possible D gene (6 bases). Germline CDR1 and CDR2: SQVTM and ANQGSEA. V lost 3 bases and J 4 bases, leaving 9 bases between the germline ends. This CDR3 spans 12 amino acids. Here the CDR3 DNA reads TGCAGCGTTGACGACAGGCTCTATGGCTACACCTTC. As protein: CSVDDRLYGYTF.